The rows below give T cell receptor beta chains drawn from one sample of a study of shared clonotypes between healthy human individuals. Clones were read by immunoSEQ multiplex PCR, and TCRdb kept only the in-frame ones, dropping some. This sample has roughly 2.5 million clones, with about 92% found just once. Material: naive CD4+ T cells sorted from blood. The receptors shown here come from a man between 18 and 35 years old in good health. Both conserved end residues are part of each CDR3. The D gene is left open where the match is weak. A row's size may be missing; if present it is once, few, many or a size class.

size	V	J	D	DNA	CDR3
once	TRBV18	TRBJ2-5	TRBD2	TGTGCCAGCTCACTCCCGGTTCCCGGGAGGGAGACCCAGTACTTC	CASSLPVPGRETQYF
NA	TRBV19	TRBJ1-5	NA	TGTGCCAGTAGTGGGGGGGCAGTACCCAATCAGCCCCAGCATTTT	CASSGGAVPNQPQHF
NA	TRBV19	TRBJ2-3	TRBD2	TGTGCCAGTAGTGCGGGACTAGCGGGTCGCACAGATACGCAGTATTTT	CASSAGLAGRTDTQYF
NA	TRBV9	TRBJ1-1	TRBD1	TGTGCCAGCAGCGGTACCGGGACAGGGGGGACTGAAGCTTTCTTT	CASSGTGTGGTEAFF
NA	TRBV6-6	TRBJ2-7	NA	TGTGCCAGCAGCCCGGCGGCGGGCCACGAGCAGTACTTC	CASSPAAGHEQYF
NA	TRBV2	TRBJ1-6	NA	TGTGCCAGCAGTGAAGGGGAGTGGAATTCACCCCTCCACTTT	CASSEGEWNSPLHF
NA	TRBV6-5	TRBJ1-4	NA	TGTGCCAGCGCGCTGGGGGGGGCTGCTGAAAAACTGTTTTTT	CASALGGAAEKLFF
NA	TRBV9	TRBJ1-6	NA	TGTGCCAGTAACGGGGGGAGCTCCTATAATTCACCCCTCCACTTT	CASNGGSSYNSPLHF
NA	TRBV27	TRBJ2-6	NA	TGTGCCAGCAGTCCCAGGGATACTGGGGCCAACGTCCTGACTTTC	CASSPRDTGANVLTF
NA	TRBV11-2	TRBJ2-7	TRBD2	TGTGCCAGCAGCTTAGTTGGTAGCGGGAAATACGAGCAGTACTTC	CASSLVGSGKYEQYF